This TCR beta chain was profiled in a study of relationships among human T cell subsets (dated by TCRdb to about 2010). Describing the broader study: Eight distinct blood T cell populations were sequenced: pan T, CD8 cytotoxic, regulatory, Th1, Th2, naive plus transitional, activated and memory cells. Points the paper makes about the study in general: The considerable overlap in CDR3s among Th1, Th2 and regulatory T cells was taken as suggesting that cell fate choices are stochastic. V, D and J usage, CDR3 length and N-nucleotide additions showed no statistically significant differences among the seven subsets. A CD4+CD8+ double-positive population could not be excluded by the bead-based sorting. While more than 60% of CD8+ cytotoxic sequences came from clones with more than 100 reads, the regulatory and Th2 subsets had few clones of that kind.

The CDR3 runs 14 residues from the cysteine to the phenylalanine. This entry keeps only the CDR3 DNA: 42 bases, framed from base 1. V is reduced by 3 bases and J by 0 bases, leaving a spacing of 8 bases between them. The germline V gene yields ENHRY for CDR1 and SYGVKD for CDR2. Receptor amplification or capture employed multiplex PCR. These reads were obtained on a 454 GS FLX. TCR alpha and beta CDR3 regions were amplified from mRNA by semiquantitative ARM-PCR. ARM-PCR used tagged nested gene-specific primers, after which communal superprimers carried out exponential amplification. Before the second amplification round was performed on first-round PCR products, the nested primers were removed by exonuclease. The amplicons were sequenced on the 454 platform, a system that can rapidly sequence millions of DNA fragments without cloning bias. An effective read was defined as a read mappable to both V and J germline segments. Processing in the source paper ran as follows. IRmap, which uses pyromap, a Smith-Waterman modification adapted to 454 sequencing errors, was used to assign reads to germline V, D and J segments. D-beta assignments were filtered with cutoffs set at the 99th percentile of alignment scores obtained from simulated random sequences. CDR3 was defined as the amino acids between the conserved V-segment Y[YFLI]C motif and the J-segment [FW]GXGT motif. A compound Poisson process model, previously applied to large-scale EST data, was used to estimate repertoire diversity. A procedure for detecting cross-contamination was used to argue that sample contamination was not the source of the shared CDR3s. TCRdb reran the public reads through fastp at Q25 and MiXCR, keeping productive beta chains. Rows are unified per CDR3 protein, each entry keeping the most common DNA and genes. TCRdb's processing, not the authors' own work, is the source of the V and J calls. This sample gives approximately 14,000 distinct CDR3 sequences in total; over 45% of them show up just once. The top ten clones comprise under 2.5% of the sample.

CD4+CD25+ regulatory T cells were selected from positively selected CD4+ cells using anti-CD25 beads. T cell subsets were isolated with Miltenyi superparamagnetic beads coated with subset-specific monoclonal antibodies. Every T cell population came from peripheral blood. Whole blood was subjected to Ficoll separation to obtain mononuclear cells, from which monocytes were subsequently depleted using anti-CD14 microbeads. Right after isolation, the cell populations were resuspended in RNAprotect reagent. This clonotype was picked up a small number of times. Its antigen is still unknown. No base qualities exist here, and no much larger clone lies one base off it.

The sample consisted of Tregs sorted from blood. This sequence was found in a man aged 40-55 years in good health. The chain was built from TRBV10-3 and TRBJ1-2; too little of a D gene remains to name it. CDR3 region: CAISDQQSNYGYTF. The nucleotides read TGTGCCATCAGTGACCAGCAATCTAACTATGGCTACACCTTC.